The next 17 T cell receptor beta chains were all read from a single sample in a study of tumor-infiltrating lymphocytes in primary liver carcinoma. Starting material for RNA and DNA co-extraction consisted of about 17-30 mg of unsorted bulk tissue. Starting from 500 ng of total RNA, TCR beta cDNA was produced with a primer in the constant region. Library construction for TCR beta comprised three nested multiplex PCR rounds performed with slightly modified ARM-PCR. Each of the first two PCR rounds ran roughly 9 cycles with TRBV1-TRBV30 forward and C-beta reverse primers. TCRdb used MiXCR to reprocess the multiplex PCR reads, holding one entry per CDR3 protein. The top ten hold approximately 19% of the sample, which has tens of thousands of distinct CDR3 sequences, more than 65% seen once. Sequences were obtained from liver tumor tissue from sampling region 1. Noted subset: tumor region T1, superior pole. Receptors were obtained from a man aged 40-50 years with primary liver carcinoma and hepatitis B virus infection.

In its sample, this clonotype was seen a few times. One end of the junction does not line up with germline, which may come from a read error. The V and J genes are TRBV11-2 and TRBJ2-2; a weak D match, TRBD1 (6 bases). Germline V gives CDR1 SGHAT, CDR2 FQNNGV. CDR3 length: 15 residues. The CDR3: CDSSLIQGNTGELLF. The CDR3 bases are TGTGACAGCAGCCTAATTCAGGGGAACACCGGGGAGCTGTTATTT.

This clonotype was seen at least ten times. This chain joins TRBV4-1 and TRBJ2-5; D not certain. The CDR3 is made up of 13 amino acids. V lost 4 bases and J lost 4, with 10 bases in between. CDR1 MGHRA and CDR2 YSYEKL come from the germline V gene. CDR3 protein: CASSRVIVETQYF. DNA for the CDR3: TGCGCCAGCAGCCGGGTTATCGTAGAGACCCAGTACTTC.

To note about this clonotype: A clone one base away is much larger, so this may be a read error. The CDR3: CVSSERTTTQPQHF. CDR3 sequence (DNA): TGTGTCAGCAGTGAAAGGACAACCACTCAGCCCCAGCATTTT. The V and J genes are TRBV2 and TRBJ1-5; perhaps TRBD1 as D (5 bases). The germline V gene has CDR1 SNHLY and CDR2 FYNNEI. The length of the CDR3 is 14 residues.

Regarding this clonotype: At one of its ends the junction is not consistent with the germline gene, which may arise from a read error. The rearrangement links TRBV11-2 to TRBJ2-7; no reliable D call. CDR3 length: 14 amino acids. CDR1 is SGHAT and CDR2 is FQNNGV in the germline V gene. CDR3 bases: TGTGCTTGCAGCTTAAATGACACTGCCTACGAGCAATACTTC. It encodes CACSLNDTAYEQYF.

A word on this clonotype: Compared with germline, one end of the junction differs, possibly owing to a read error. The CDR3 region has the DNA TGTGGCAGCAGCCCGAACTACAATGAGCAGCTCTTC. Residues: CGSSPNYNEQLF. This chain connects TRBV14 to TRBJ2-1; D unclear. There are 12 residues in the CDR3. From germline, CDR1 is SGHDN and CDR2 FVKESK.

The CDR3 region has the DNA TGTGCCAGCTGCATGGGACAGGGGGCCACCATATATTTT. Amino acids: CASCMGQGATIYF. V and J are TRBV11-2 and TRBJ1-3; 12 nucleotides line up with TRBD1. V trimming: 8 bases; J trimming: 9 bases; junction bases outside the gene matches: 5. Germline V gene sequence: CDR1 SGHAT, CDR2 FQNNGV. The CDR3 length is 13 residues.

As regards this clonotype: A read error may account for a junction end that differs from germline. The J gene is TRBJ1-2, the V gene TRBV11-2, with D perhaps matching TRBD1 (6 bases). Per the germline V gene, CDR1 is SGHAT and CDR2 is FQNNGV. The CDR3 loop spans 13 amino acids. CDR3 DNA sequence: TGTGCTAGCAGCTTAGGGGGGAACTATGACTACACCTTC. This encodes CASSLGGNYDYTF.

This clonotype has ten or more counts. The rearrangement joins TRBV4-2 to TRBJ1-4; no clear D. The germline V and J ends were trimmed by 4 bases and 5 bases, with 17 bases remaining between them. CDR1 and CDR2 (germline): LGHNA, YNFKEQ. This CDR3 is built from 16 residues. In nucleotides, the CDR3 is TGTGCCAGCAGCCCCCATGCACAGAAAAAAAATGAAAAACTGTTTTTT. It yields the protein CASSPHAQKKNEKLFF.

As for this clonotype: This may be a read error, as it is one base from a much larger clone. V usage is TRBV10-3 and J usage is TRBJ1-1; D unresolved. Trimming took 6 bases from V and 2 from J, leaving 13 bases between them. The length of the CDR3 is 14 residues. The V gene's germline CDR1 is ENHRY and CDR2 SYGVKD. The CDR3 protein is CAISPSRRNTEAFF. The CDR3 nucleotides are TGTGCCATCAGCCCTTCCCGGAGAAACACTGAAGCTTTCTTT.

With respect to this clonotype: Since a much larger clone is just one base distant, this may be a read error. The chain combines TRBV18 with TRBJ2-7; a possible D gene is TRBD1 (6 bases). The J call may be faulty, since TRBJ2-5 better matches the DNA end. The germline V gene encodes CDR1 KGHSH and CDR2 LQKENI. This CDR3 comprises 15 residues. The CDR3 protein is CASSPTVDSQETQYF. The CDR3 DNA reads TGTGCCAGCTCACCTACAGTGGACAGCCAAGAGACCCAGTACTTC.

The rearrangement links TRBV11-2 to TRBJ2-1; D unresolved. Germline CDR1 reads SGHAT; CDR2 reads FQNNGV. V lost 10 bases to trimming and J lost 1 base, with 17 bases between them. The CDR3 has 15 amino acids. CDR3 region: CATGRDQASYNEQFF. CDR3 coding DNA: TGTGCCACCGGGCGTGACCAGGCATCCTACAATGAGCAGTTCTTC.

This chain's CDR3 is CSVEGGRSQESQYF. The CDR3 DNA sequence: TGCAGCGTTGAAGGGGGGAGGTCCCAAGAGAGCCAATACTTC. This chain uses TRBV29-1 with TRBJ2-5; a weak D match, TRBD2 (6 bases). Trimming removed 1 base at V and 14 bases at J, with 23 bases between. This CDR3 is built from 14 residues. Germline CDR1 and CDR2: SQVTM and ANQGSEA.

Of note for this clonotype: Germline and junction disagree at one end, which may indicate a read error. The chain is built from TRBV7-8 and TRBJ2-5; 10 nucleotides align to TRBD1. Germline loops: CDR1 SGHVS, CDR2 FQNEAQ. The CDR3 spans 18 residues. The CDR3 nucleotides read TGTGCCTGCAGCTTAGCACACTCGACAGGGGGCTTTAGAGAGACACAGTACTTC. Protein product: CACSLAHSTGGFRETQYF.

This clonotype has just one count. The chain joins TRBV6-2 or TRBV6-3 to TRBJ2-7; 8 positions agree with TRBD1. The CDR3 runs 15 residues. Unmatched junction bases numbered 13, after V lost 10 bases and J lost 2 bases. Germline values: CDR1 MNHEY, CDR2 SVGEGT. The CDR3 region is CANRQAVTGAYEQYF. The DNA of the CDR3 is TGTGCCAACAGACAAGCCGTGACAGGGGCCTACGAGCAGTACTTC.

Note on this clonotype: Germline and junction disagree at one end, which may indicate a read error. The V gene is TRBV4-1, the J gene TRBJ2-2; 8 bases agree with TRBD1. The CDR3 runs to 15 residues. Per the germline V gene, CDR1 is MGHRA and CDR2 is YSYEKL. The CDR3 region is CASSPNRGNAGELFF. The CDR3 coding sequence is TGCGCCAGCAGCCCGAACAGGGGGAATGCCGGGGAGCTATTTTTT.

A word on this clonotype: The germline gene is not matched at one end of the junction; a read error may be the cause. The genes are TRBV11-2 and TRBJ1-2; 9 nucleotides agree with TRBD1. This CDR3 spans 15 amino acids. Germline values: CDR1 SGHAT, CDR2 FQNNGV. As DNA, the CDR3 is TGTGCCAGCAGCCCCATCGGGACAGGGTTTAGCGGCTACACCTTT. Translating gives CASSPIGTGFSGYTF.

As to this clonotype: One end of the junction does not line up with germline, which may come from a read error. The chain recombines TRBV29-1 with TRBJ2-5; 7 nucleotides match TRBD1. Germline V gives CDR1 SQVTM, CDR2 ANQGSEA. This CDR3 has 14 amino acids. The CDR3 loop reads CSVPGAVQGETQYF. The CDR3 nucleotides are TGCAGCGTTCCCGGGGCCGTGCAGGGGGAGACTCAGTACTTC. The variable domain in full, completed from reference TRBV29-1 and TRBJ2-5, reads SAVISQKPSRDICQRGTSLTIQCQVDSQVTMMFWYRQQPGQSLTLIATANQGSEATYESGFVIDKFPISRPNLTFSTLTVSNMSPEDSSIYLCSVPGAVQGETQYFGPGTRLLVL.